Following are 21 T cell receptor beta chains from one sample sequenced in a study of T cells in women clearing cervical HPV infection. Sequencing used immunoSEQ multiplex PCR; TCRdb keeps in-frame clones, though not all of them. The table lists about 34,000 clones. Sequencing input: blood buffy coat. These receptor sequences come from a woman aged 18 to 75 with a cervical HPV16 infection that either progressed to CIN3+ or cleared (not recorded which).

As for this clone: The read ends 3 residues shy of where the CDR3 ends; the end is completed using the germline J gene. The rearrangement links TRBV11-3 to TRBJ2-5; TRBD2 matches 9 bases. The J segment lost 4 bases and the V segment lost 3 bases, leaving 3 bases of the junction unmatched. Germline V CDR1 and CDR2: SGHNT, YENEEA. The CDR3 sequence is 14 residues long. This chain's CDR3 is CASSFAGGGETQYF. CDR3 bases read: TGTGCCAGCAGCTTCGCGGGGGGGGGAGAGACC.

Remarks on this clone: The read halts 3 residues ahead of the CDR3 end, with the missing end drawn from the germline J gene. The chain links TRBV7-6 to TRBJ1-2; TRBD1 might be the D (5 bases). The CDR3 spans 14 residues. Germline values: CDR1 SGHVS, CDR2 FNYEAQ. The part of the CDR3 DNA that was read is TGTGCCAGCAGCCCTAGGACGCTAGCGGGGGAC. Translated, it gives CASSPRTLAGD. The whole CDR3 is CASSPRTLAGDYTF.

As for this clone: The read falls 3 residues short of the CDR3 end, and the missing part is taken from the germline J gene. J is TRBJ1-2 and V is TRBV19, with D unresolved. Between the trimmed V and J ends, which lost 2 bases and 5 bases, there was a span of 15 bases. In germline, CDR1 is LNHDA, CDR2 SQIVND (reference sequence). This CDR3 has 15 residues. The CDR3: CASSIPASPGYGYTF. The CDR3 DNA, read in part, is TGTGCCAGTAGTATACCGGCCTCCCCGGGGTATGGC. Supplemented by reference TRBV19 and TRBJ1-2, the full variable domain reads DGGITQSPKYLFRKEGQNVTLSCEQNLNHDAMYWYRQDPGQGLRLIYYSQIVNDFQKGDIAEGYSVSREKKESFPLTVTSAQKNPTAFYLCASSIPASPGYGYTFGSGTRLTVV.

Remarks on this clone: The read comes to an end 3 residues before the CDR3 does, leaving the germline J gene to fill in the end. The chain carries TRBV4-1 and TRBJ1-2, with 8 bases lining up with TRBD1. In germline, CDR1 is MGHRA, CDR2 YSYEKL. V was pared by 1 base and J by 4 bases, with 5 bases of the junction left unmatched. This CDR3 has 15 amino acids. Partial CDR3 DNA: TGCGCCAGCAGCCAAGCACAGGGGGGGACCTATGGC. This gives the protein CASSQAQGGTYG. The entire CDR3 is CASSQAQGGTYGYTF.

A word on this clone: Sequencing ends 3 residues short of the CDR3 end; the germline J gene provides the rest. This rearrangement joins TRBV19 to TRBJ2-7; 8 bases align to TRBD1. The germline gives CDR1 LNHDA, CDR2 SQIVND (reference sequence). V lost 2 bases, J lost 2 bases, and 2 bases stayed unmatched. The CDR3 is made up of 14 amino acids. The sequenced part of the CDR3 DNA is TGTGCCAGTAGTATAAAGGGACAGGCCTACGAG. Its protein is CASSIKGQAYE. The CDR3 in its entirety is CASSIKGQAYEQYF.

Turning to this clone: The sequence runs out 3 residues before the end of the CDR3; the remainder is reconstructed from the germline J gene. This rearrangement joins TRBV7-9 to TRBJ2-4, with 8 bases that match TRBD1. Germline CDR1 and CDR2: SEHNR and FQNEAQ (reference sequence). The length of the CDR3 is 14 residues. The CDR3 spells CASSPDRAIYGQYF. The covered CDR3 bases are TGTGCCAGCAGTCCGGACAGGGCCATCTATGGT.

As for this clone: The missing CDR3 end, 3 residues past where the read stops, is filled in from the germline J gene. The rearrangement joins TRBV14 to TRBJ2-1, with D perhaps matching TRBD2 (5 bases). The CDR3 extends over 19 amino acids. V dropped 4 bases and J dropped 0 bases, with 22 bases sitting between them. Germline lookup yields CDR1 SGHDN and CDR2 FVKESK. The chain's CDR3 is CASSPVRPNGESSYNEQFF. Partial CDR3 DNA: TGTGCCAGCAGCCCAGTTCGGCCTAACGGGGAGAGCTCCTACAATGAG.

Concerning this clone itself: The missing CDR3 end, 3 residues past where the read stops, is filled in from the germline J gene. This sample also contains other DNA sequences that code for the same CDR3. The V call is TRBV18, the J call TRBJ2-1; weak D call: TRBD1 (5 bases). Germline V gene lookup returns CDR1 KGHSH and CDR2 LQKENI. The CDR3 is 16 amino acids. Trimming took off 0 bases at V and 9 bases at J, with 18 bases between the two ends. The CDR3 DNA, read in part, is TGTGCCAGCTCACCACCCTGGGCAGGGTACCAGGGTGAG. Translating it yields CASSPPWAGYQGE. The full CDR3 is CASSPPWAGYQGEQFF.

Comments on this clone: The observed sequence ends 3 residues before the CDR3 terminus, with the missing tail filled in from the germline J gene. V is TRBV6-2 or TRBV6-3 and J is TRBJ1-1; a possible D gene is TRBD1 (5 bases). V lost 5 bases and J lost 1, with 11 bases in between. The CDR3 has 14 residues. CDR1 and CDR2 (germline): MNHEY, SVGEGT. The CDR3 bases that were read are TGTGCCAGCAGTCCCCAGGGAGGGAACACTGAA. Translation: CASSPQGGNTE. The whole CDR3 sequence is CASSPQGGNTEAFF.

Worth noting for this clone: The read gets to within 3 residues of the CDR3 end, and the germline J gene fills in the rest. V is TRBV30 and J is TRBJ2-3; 9 nucleotides agree with TRBD2. This CDR3 has 15 amino acids. Germline V CDR1 and CDR2: GTSNPN, SVGIG (reference sequence). CDR3 in amino acids: CAWSVIGGGAETQYF. Partial CDR3 DNA: TGTGCCTGGAGTGTAATTGGCGGGGGGGCGGAGACG.

About this clone: The sequenced fragment ends 3 residues before the CDR3 boundary, so the rest is inferred from the germline J gene. J is TRBJ2-3 and V is TRBV5-1, with 9 bases aligning to TRBD2. V gave up 3 bases and J gave up 4 bases; unmatched junction bases: 9. Per germline, CDR1 SGHRS and CDR2 YFSETQ. CDR3 length equals 16 residues. The CDR3 loop reads CASSWSASGAADTQYF. CDR3 DNA (partial): TGCGCCAGCAGCTGGAGTGCTAGCGGGGCGGCAGATACG. The full variable domain, in which reference TRBV5-1 and TRBJ2-3 provide the parts outside the CDR3, is KAGVTQTPRYLIKTRGQQVTLSCSPISGHRSVSWYQQTPGQGLQFLFEYFSETQRNKGNFPGRFSGRQFSNSRSEMNVSTLELGDSALYLCASSWSASGAADTQYFGPGTRLTVL.

CDR3 DNA (partial): TGTGCCAGTAGTATTCGGACAGGGGGTCCCTACGAG. Protein: CASSIRTGGPYE. From start to end, the CDR3 is CASSIRTGGPYEQYF. V and J are TRBV19 and TRBJ2-7, with 10 positions matching TRBD1. Coverage ceases 3 residues before the CDR3 finishes, and the germline J gene fills in the end. Germline loops: CDR1 LNHDA, CDR2 SQIVND (reference sequence). CDR3 length: 15 residues. V was clipped by 3 bases and J by 2 bases; unmatched bases: 4.

With regard to this clone: The read ends 3 residues shy of where the CDR3 ends; the end is completed using the germline J gene. The rearrangement joins TRBV5-1 to TRBJ2-2, with 7 bases aligning to TRBD2. Looked up from germline, CDR1 is SGHRS and CDR2 is YFSETQ. The CDR3 spans 15 residues. Losses at the gene ends were 6 bases for V and 6 bases for J; bases not matched to a gene: 11. The sequenced part of the CDR3 DNA is TGCGCCAGCAACTCGCTGCGGGGGAGGGCCGGGGAG. Amino acids: CASNSLRGRAGE. In full, the CDR3 reads CASNSLRGRAGELFF.

Notes on this clone: From the germline J gene comes the end of the CDR3, since the read stops 3 residues before it. The chain combines TRBV19 with TRBJ1-2; 7 nucleotides line up with TRBD1. There are 14 residues in the CDR3. CDR1 and CDR2 from the germline V gene are LNHDA and SQIVND (reference sequence). CDR3 protein: CASSIVAGGNDYTF. The DNA read from the CDR3 is TGTGCCAGTAGTATAGTCGCAGGGGGAAATGAC.

As regards this clone: The read gets to within 3 residues of the CDR3 end, and the germline J gene fills in the rest. This chain uses TRBV29-1 with TRBJ1-1, with no clear D. V lost 2 bases and J lost 3, with 10 bases in between. Germline loops: CDR1 SQVTM, CDR2 ANQGSEA. CDR3 length: 13 residues. CDR3 protein: CSVEKRVDTEAFF. The CDR3 DNA, read in part, is TGCAGCGTTGAAAAGAGGGTCGACACTGAA.

CDR3 bases read: TGTGCCAGCAGCTTAGGAGTGATCTACGAC. Its translation is CASSLGVIYD. The full CDR3 sequence reads CASSLGVIYDYTF. This chain connects TRBV7-9 to TRBJ1-2; unclear D gene. The read falls 3 residues short of the CDR3 end, and the missing part is taken from the germline J gene. This CDR3 is built from 13 residues. Germline V lookup: CDR1 SEHNR, CDR2 FQNEAQ (reference sequence).

A note on this clone: The CDR3 end lies 3 residues beyond the end of the read and is filled in from the germline J gene. This chain connects TRBV7-3 to TRBJ2-1; 11 bases are a match to TRBD1. The CDR3 covers 15 residues. Germline V gives CDR1 SGHTA, CDR2 FQGTGA. V gave up 4 bases and J gave up 6 bases; unmatched junction bases: 5. CDR3 sequence: CASSSDRGPFNEQFF. Partial CDR3 DNA: TGTGCCAGCAGCTCGGACAGGGGGCCTTTCAATGAG.

As regards this clone: The read stops 3 residues short of the end of the CDR3; the missing end is completed from the germline J gene. The V and J genes are TRBV5-1 and TRBJ1-3; D gene uncertain. Germline V gene sequence: CDR1 SGHRS, CDR2 YFSETQ. This CDR3 is 14 amino acids long. The V gene lost 6 bases and the J gene lost 0 bases, with 10 bases spanning the gap. The chain's CDR3 is CASKFQSSGNTIYF. The part of the CDR3 DNA that was read is TGCGCCAGCAAGTTTCAGAGCTCTGGAAACACC.

Of note for this clone: From the germline J gene comes the end of the CDR3, since the read stops 3 residues before it. The V call is TRBV5-6, the J call TRBJ2-5; 11 bases are shared with TRBD2. The CDR3 runs 14 residues. J lost 4 bases, V lost 4 bases, and 3 bases had no gene match. Germline V lookup: CDR1 SGHDT, CDR2 YYEEEE. The CDR3 bases that were read are TGTGCCAGCAGCATCGGACTAGCGGGAGAGACC. Its translation: CASSIGLAGET. The whole CDR3 sequence reads CASSIGLAGETQYF.

Points on this clone: The read is 3 residues too short to cover the CDR3 end, so that end is filled in from the germline J gene. Other DNA sequences in the sample encode the same CDR3. The V gene is TRBV7-9, the J gene TRBJ1-1, with D tentatively TRBD1 (5 bases). V shed 2 bases and J shed 0 bases, with 10 bases lying between them. Germline assignment: CDR1 SEHNR and CDR2 FQNEAQ (reference sequence). The CDR3 loop spans 15 amino acids. CDR3 residues: CASSLPTVMNTEAFF. The DNA read from the CDR3 is TGTGCCAGCAGCTTACCGACAGTGATGAACACTGAA.

Remarks on this clone: Sequencing ends 3 residues short of the CDR3 end; the germline J gene provides the rest. The chain recombines TRBV2 with TRBJ2-2; 7 bases match TRBD1. The CDR3 consists of 16 residues. Germline loops: CDR1 SNHLY, CDR2 FYNNEI. The J segment lost 2 bases and the V segment lost 7 bases, leaving 10 bases of the junction unmatched. Partial CDR3 DNA: TGTGCCAGCACCCTTCCCAGGACAGGCAACACCGGGGAG. Protein sequence: CASTLPRTGNTGE. The entire CDR3 protein reads CASTLPRTGNTGELFF. The variable domain in full, with the rest retrieved from reference TRBV2 and TRBJ2-2, is EPEVTQTPSHQVTQMGQEVILRCVPISNHLYFYWYRQILGQKVEFLVSFYNNEISEKSEIFDDQFSVERPDGSNFTLKIRSTKLEDSAMYFCASTLPRTGNTGELFFGEGSRLTVL.